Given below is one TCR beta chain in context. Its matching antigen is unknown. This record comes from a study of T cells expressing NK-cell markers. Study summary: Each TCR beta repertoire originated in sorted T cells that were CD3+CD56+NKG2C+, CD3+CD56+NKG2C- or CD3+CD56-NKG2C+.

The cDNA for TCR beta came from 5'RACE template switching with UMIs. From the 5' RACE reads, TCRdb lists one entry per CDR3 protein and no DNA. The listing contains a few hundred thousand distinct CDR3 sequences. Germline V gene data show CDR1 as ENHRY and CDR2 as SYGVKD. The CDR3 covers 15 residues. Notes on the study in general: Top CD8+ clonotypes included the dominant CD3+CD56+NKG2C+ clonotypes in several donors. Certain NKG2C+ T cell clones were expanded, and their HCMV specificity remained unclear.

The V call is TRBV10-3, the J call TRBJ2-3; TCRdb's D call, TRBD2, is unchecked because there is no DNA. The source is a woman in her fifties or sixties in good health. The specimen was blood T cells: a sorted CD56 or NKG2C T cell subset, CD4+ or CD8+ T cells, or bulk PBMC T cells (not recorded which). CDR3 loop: CATGNSAGVSDTQYF.